This TCR beta chain was obtained from a study of OX40 agonist ivuxolimab in advanced cancers. About the research overall: With ivuxolimab, an agonistic anti-OX40 (CD134) antibody, patients were treated. Broader study findings: Low normalized clonal expansion also occurred in some nonresponding patients.

Remarks on this clone: Its target is unknown.

The table came from immunoSEQ multiplex PCR; TCRdb's copy has only in-frame clones and leaves some out. The sample records around 82,000 clones, 85% to 90% being singletons. The starting material was CD4+ or CD8+ T cells sorted from blood, obtained in a trial of the OX40 agonist ivuxolimab. The clonotype was recovered from an adult with an advanced solid tumor such as melanoma, head and neck, liver or kidney cancer.

The CDR3 sequence is CASSQPGGGPDEQFF. DNA for the CDR3: TGTGCCAGCAGCCAACCGGGGGGAGGGCCCGATGAGCAGTTCTTC. The gene calls are TRBV7-2 and TRBJ2-1, with TRBD2 matching 7 bases. Per the germline V gene, CDR1 is SGHTA and CDR2 is FQGNSA. With 5 bases clipped from V and 8 bases from J, the junction kept 12 bases outside the gene matches. CDR3 length equals 15 residues.